One T cell receptor (beta chain) is described in this entry. Antigen unknown. The protocol was immunoSEQ multiplex PCR, while the TCRdb copy is restricted to in-frame clones and leaves out a portion. The sample lists around 15,000 clones, approximately 86% occurring once. Germline V CDR1 and CDR2: SGHTA, FQGNSA. The V and J ends lost 5 bases and 5 bases respectively, with 9 bases between them. The CDR3 runs 12 residues. The data stem from a study of immune evolution from preneoplasia to lung adenocarcinoma. The study, taken as a whole, reports: Top clone frequencies peaked in normal lung, apparently declining through invasive adenocarcinoma.

The receptor was isolated from a person aged 65-85 years with invasive lung adenocarcinoma. The sample consisted of FFPE invasive lung adenocarcinoma tissue. The chain couples TRBV7-2 to TRBJ2-5, with unresolved D. The CDR3 sequence is CASSRPRETQYF. The CDR3 bases are TGTGCCAGCAGCCGACCGCGGGAGACCCAGTACTTC.